These 22 T cell receptor beta chains were all obtained from the same sample, sequenced in a study of blood T cell repertoires in COVID-19. Produced via immunoSEQ multiplex PCR; TCRdb's table is partial and in-frame only. The data show approximately 470,000 clones, 70% to 90% seen once. The sequenced sample consisted of peripheral blood. The receptors stem from a human donor in a cohort sampled during active COVID-19.

This clone has only a few counts. The chain uses TRBV14 and TRBJ1-2; weak D call: TRBD1 (6 bases). Germline V lookup: CDR1 SGHDN, CDR2 FVKESK. The V gene lost 0 bases and the J gene lost 8 bases, with 13 bases spanning the gap. The CDR3 runs to 14 residues. The CDR3 region is CASSQDQGYAGYTF. CDR3 bases: TGTGCCAGCAGCCAAGATCAGGGGTACGCCGGCTACACCTTC.

V usage is TRBV28 and J usage is TRBJ1-4, with a tentative D call TRBD1 (5 bases). V lost 5 bases and J 3 bases, leaving 16 bases between the germline ends. The CDR3 is made up of 16 amino acids. Germline CDR1 is MDHEN and CDR2 is SYDVKM. CDR3 nucleotide sequence: TGTGCCAGCAGTACACCTGGGGGGTCGGCTAATGAAAAACTGTTTTTT. Its protein product is CASSTPGGSANEKLFF.

V gene TRBV30 combines with J gene TRBJ2-1, with 13 bases identical to TRBD2. The V gene's germline CDR1 is GTSNPN and CDR2 SVGIG (reference sequence). The CDR3 is 15 amino acids. V was pared by 4 bases and J by 9 bases, with 9 bases of the junction left unmatched. The CDR3 coding sequence is TGTGCCTGGAAGGGGACTAGCGGGGTAGGGGGTGAGCAGTTCTTC. It codes for CAWKGTSGVGGEQFF.

The chain recombines TRBV12-3 or TRBV12-4 with TRBJ2-7, with 8 bases fitting TRBD1. The CDR3 totals 13 residues. The ends lost 10 bases at V and 3 bases at J; junction bases unmatched: 8. CDR3: CATQRTGIYEQYF. The CDR3 DNA sequence: TGTGCCACCCAGAGGACAGGGATCTACGAGCAGTACTTC.

The chain is built from TRBV27 and TRBJ2-1, with D perhaps TRBD1 (6 bases). CDR3 length: 13 amino acids. Germline CDR1 is MNHEY and CDR2 is SMNVEV (reference sequence). CDR3 amino acids: CVSRGQIYNEQFF. The CDR3 DNA follows: TGTGTGTCAAGGGGACAAATATACAATGAGCAGTTCTTC.

The chain links TRBV29-1 to TRBJ2-2; no clear D. This CDR3 is 14 amino acids long. With 4 bases removed from V and 0 bases from J, the gap between germline ends came to 9 bases. Germline CDR1 reads SQVTM; CDR2 reads ANQGSEA. CDR3 loop: CSVAGDPNTGELFF. CDR3 DNA: TGCAGCGTTGCAGGTGACCCGAACACCGGGGAGCTGTTTTTT.

The rearrangement links TRBV4-3 to TRBJ2-3, with 7 bases fitting TRBD2. The CDR3 consists of 17 residues. V shed 3 bases, J shed 0 bases, and the junction held 9 bases outside the gene matches. CDR1 and CDR2 from the germline V gene are LGHNA and YSLEER. Here the CDR3 reads CASSQRGRVSSTDTQYF. In nucleotides, the CDR3 is TGCGCCAGCAGCCAGAGAGGGAGGGTCTCTAGCACAGATACGCAGTATTTT.

This clone was counted a few times. V and J are TRBV11-3 and TRBJ1-3; D is unclear. Between the trimmed V and J ends, which lost 6 bases and 5 bases, there was a span of 8 bases. The CDR3 runs 12 residues. Germline loops: CDR1 SGHNT, CDR2 YENEEA. The CDR3 sequence: CASRRHRNTIYF. The CDR3, as DNA: TGTGCCAGCAGGAGGCACAGAAACACCATATATTTT.

The V call is TRBV29-1, the J call TRBJ1-2; the D gene is possibly TRBD1 (5 bases). V lost 7 bases and J 4 bases, leaving 16 bases between the germline ends. Germline V gene sequence: CDR1 SQVTM, CDR2 ANQGSEA. The CDR3 runs to 13 residues. The CDR3 reads CSGAGTGGYGYTF. CDR3 in DNA: TGCAGCGGCGCCGGGACGGGGGGCTATGGCTACACCTTC.

The chain combines TRBV20-1 with TRBJ2-5; D remains unclear. Germline V gene data show CDR1 as DFQATT and CDR2 as SNEGSKA (reference sequence). V lost 6 bases and J 5 bases, leaving 7 bases between the germline ends. CDR3 size: 10 residues. The CDR3 DNA reads TGCAGTGCGGGCAGGGAGACCCAGTACTTC. It translates to CSAGRETQYF.

The J gene is TRBJ2-2, the V gene TRBV19; 7 bases are shared with TRBD2. The CDR3 totals 14 residues. Losses at the gene ends were 1 base for V and 5 bases for J; bases not matched to a gene: 1. Germline CDR1 LNHDA, CDR2 SQIVND (reference sequence). The CDR3 loop reads CASSIAGGTGELFF. The DNA for the CDR3 is TGTGCCAGTAGTATAGCGGGAGGAACCGGGGAGCTGTTTTTT.

The chain couples TRBV5-1 to TRBJ2-5; TRBD2 might be the D (5 bases). Germline CDR1 reads SGHRS; CDR2 reads YFSETQ. The CDR3 has 15 residues. Trimming shortened V by 5 bases and J by 1 base, and 15 bases separated the two germline ends. The CDR3 bases are TGCGCCAGCAGACTCACTAGTGGCTTCCAAGAGACCCAGTACTTC. This encodes CASRLTSGFQETQYF.

V usage is TRBV19 and J usage is TRBJ1-1; possible D gene TRBD1, 6 bases. This CDR3 spans 14 amino acids. Trimming removed 3 bases at V and 7 bases at J, with 15 bases between. CDR1 LNHDA and CDR2 SQIVND come from the germline V gene (reference sequence). The CDR3 region is CASSIGGQPNEAFF. The CDR3 DNA reads as TGTGCCAGTAGTATTGGCGGACAGCCTAATGAAGCTTTCTTT.

This rearrangement joins TRBV19 to TRBJ1-2; D not certain. V lost 4 bases, J lost 4 bases, and 13 bases lay in between. The CDR3 is 14 residues long. Germline CDR1 LNHDA, CDR2 SQIVND (reference sequence). The CDR3 protein is CASSTRRVTYGYTF. CDR3 sequence (DNA): TGTGCCAGTAGTACGCGGCGGGTTACCTATGGCTACACCTTC.

This chain connects TRBV29-1 to TRBJ2-7; 9 bases agree with TRBD2. The CDR3 contains 14 residues. V was pared by 7 bases and J by 2 bases, with 9 bases of the junction left unmatched. The V gene's germline CDR1 is SQVTM and CDR2 ANQGSEA. CDR3 residues: CSAEGASGTYEQYF. In DNA form, the CDR3 reads TGCAGCGCCGAGGGTGCTAGCGGGACCTACGAGCAGTACTTC.

The chain couples TRBV9 to TRBJ2-5; a possible D gene is TRBD1 (6 bases). This CDR3 is built from 13 residues. CDR1 is SGDLS and CDR2 is YYNGEE in the germline V gene. Trimming left V 1 base short and J 3 bases short, with 7 bases between. The CDR3 sequence is CASSVTGKETQYF. The CDR3 DNA reads TGTGCCAGCAGCGTAACAGGGAAAGAGACCCAGTACTTC.

This sequence joins TRBV15 and TRBJ1-2, with TRBD1 identical over 9 bases. The ends lost 0 bases at V and 2 bases at J; junction bases unmatched: 4. Germline CDR1 reads LNHNV; CDR2 reads YYDKDF (reference sequence). This CDR3 contains 16 residues. CDR3 region: CATSRDGQGLNYGYTF. CDR3 sequence (DNA): TGTGCCACCAGCAGAGATGGACAGGGGCTAAACTATGGCTACACCTTC.

The rearrangement joins TRBV25-1 to TRBJ2-3; tentative D call: TRBD1 (6 bases). The CDR3 length is 13 residues. Trimming left V 3 bases short and J 6 bases short, with 10 bases between. Germline assignment: CDR1 MGHDK and CDR2 SYGVNS. The CDR3 loop is CASSDEGEDTQYF. In DNA form, the CDR3 reads TGTGCCAGCAGTGACGAGGGGGAGGATACGCAGTATTTT. The variable domain in full, completed from reference TRBV25-1 and TRBJ2-3, reads EADIYQTPRYLVIGTGKKITLECSQTMGHDKMYWYQQDPGMELHLIHYSYGVNSTEKGDLSSESTVSRIRTEHFPLTLESARPSHTSQYLCASSDEGEDTQYFGPGTRLTVL.

The chain carries TRBV27 and TRBJ1-1; no clear D gene. The germline V and J ends were trimmed by 0 bases and 4 bases, with 15 bases remaining between them. Germline V gives CDR1 MNHEY, CDR2 SMNVEV (reference sequence). The CDR3 runs to 16 residues. CDR3 DNA: TGTGCCAGCAGTTTATCGTCGAAGGGTCGGGGCACTGAAGCTTTCTTT. This codes for CASSLSSKGRGTEAFF.

This clone was picked up one time. This rearrangement joins TRBV7-2 to TRBJ1-2, with 10 bases identical to TRBD1. J lost 4 bases, V lost 4 bases, and 15 bases had no gene match. Germline V CDR1 and CDR2: SGHTA, FQGNSA. The CDR3 totals 18 residues. CDR3 sequence reads: CASSSRTTTGQGSYGYTF. The CDR3 DNA reads TGTGCCAGCAGCTCGAGAACCACCACGGGACAGGGGAGCTATGGCTACACCTTC.

This clone has just a few counts. The sample contains more than one DNA sequence encoding this CDR3. V is TRBV7-9 and J is TRBJ1-1; D is ambiguous. The ends were cut back, 5 bases at V and 7 bases at J, with 8 bases in the middle. Germline CDR1 and CDR2: SEHNR and FQNEAQ (reference sequence). The length of the CDR3 is 11 residues. The CDR3: CASSPQNEAFF. CDR3 DNA: TGTGCCAGCAGCCCACAAAATGAAGCTTTCTTT.

The chain couples TRBV29-1 to TRBJ1-1; D gene unclear. There are 12 residues in the CDR3. CDR1 is SQVTM, CDR2 ANQGSEA, per germline. The V end was cut by 6 bases, the J end by 1 base, with 9 bases between. The CDR3 bases are TGCAGCGTCCTAAATCAGAACACTGAAGCTTTCTTT. Its translation is CSVLNQNTEAFF.